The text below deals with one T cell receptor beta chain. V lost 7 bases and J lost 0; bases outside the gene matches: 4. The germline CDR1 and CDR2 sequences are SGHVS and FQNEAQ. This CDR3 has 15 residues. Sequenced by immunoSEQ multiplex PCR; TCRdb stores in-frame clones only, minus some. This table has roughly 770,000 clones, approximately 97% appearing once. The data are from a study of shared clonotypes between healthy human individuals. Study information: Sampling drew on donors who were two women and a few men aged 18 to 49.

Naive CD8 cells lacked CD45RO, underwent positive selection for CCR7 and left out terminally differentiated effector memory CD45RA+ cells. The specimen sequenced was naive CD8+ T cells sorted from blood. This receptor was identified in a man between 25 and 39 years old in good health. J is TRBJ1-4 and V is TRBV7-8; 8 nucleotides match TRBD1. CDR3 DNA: TGTGCCAGCACACAGGGGGTTGCAACTAATGAAAAACTGTTTTTT. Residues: CASTQGVATNEKLFF.